This entry lists 4 T cell receptor beta chains sequenced from one sample in a study of blood T cell repertoires in COVID-19. The repertoire was sequenced with immunoSEQ multiplex PCR; TCRdb's copy has only in-frame clones and lacks some. The sample holds roughly 13,000 clones, about 90% seen once. Source material: peripheral blood. These receptors were collected from a human donor in a cohort sampled during active COVID-19.

The rearrangement joins TRBV5-1 to TRBJ2-5, with TRBD2 matching 7 bases. Germline loops: CDR1 SGHRS, CDR2 YFSETQ. V gave up 0 bases and J gave up 5 bases; unmatched junction bases: 10. This CDR3 has 16 residues. The CDR3 sequence: CASSLASGRNVETQYF. CDR3 sequence (DNA): TGCGCCAGCAGCTTGGCTAGCGGTAGGAATGTGGAGACCCAGTACTTC.

The chain recombines TRBV2 with TRBJ2-5, with D possibly being TRBD1 (6 bases). The CDR3 length is 14 residues. Trimming shortened V by 8 bases and J by 2 bases, and 15 bases separated the two germline ends. The germline gives CDR1 SNHLY, CDR2 FYNNEI. CDR3 protein: CASGGLGAQETQYF. The CDR3 nucleotides read TGTGCCAGCGGGGGCCTGGGGGCGCAAGAGACCCAGTACTTC.

This sequence joins TRBV19 and TRBJ2-5, with TRBD1 matching 10 bases. CDR1 is LNHDA and CDR2 is SQIVND in the germline V gene (reference sequence). Losses at the gene ends were 4 bases for V and 5 bases for J; bases not matched to a gene: 7. CDR3 length equals 15 residues. CDR3 sequence reads: CASSTGTGVVETQYF. The CDR3 nucleotides are TGTGCCAGTAGTACAGGGACAGGGGTAGTGGAGACCCAGTACTTC.

The J gene is TRBJ2-7, the V gene TRBV30; TRBD1 matches at 7 bases. The CDR3 covers 13 residues. Trimming at V came to 7 bases and at J to 2 bases, leaving 8 bases not matched to a gene. Germline CDR1 is GTSNPN and CDR2 is SVGIG (reference sequence). The CDR3 DNA reads as TGTGCCTTTTCAACAGGGGTTACCTACGAGCAGTACTTC. Encoded protein: CAFSTGVTYEQYF. The full variable domain, in which reference TRBV30 and TRBJ2-7 provide the parts outside the CDR3, is SQTIHQWPATLVQPVGSPLSLECTVEGTSNPNLYWYRQAAGRGLQLLFYSVGIGQISSEVPQNLSASRPQDRQFILSSKKLLLSDSGFYLCAFSTGVTYEQYFGPGTRLTVT.